This T cell receptor (beta chain) was documented in a study of CD8+CD57+ T cells in acquired aplastic anemia. Study observations and caveats: Patients and healthy controls showed no significant CD8+ Simpson's diversity difference.

Patients sequenced had flow cytometry evidence of CD8+CD57+ cell expansion. This clonotype was counted ten times or more. Antigen: not known. The use of genomic DNA as template underpinned the TCR beta VDJ and CDR3 profiling. TCRdb processed the reads anew with MiXCR; each CDR3 protein has one entry. The sample includes 200,000 or so distinct CDR3 sequences, 48% seen only once; the top ten take around 9.7%. The receptor was derived from a human donor with aplastic anemia. The sequencing sample was made of sorted CD4+, CD8+, or CD8+CD57+ T cells (not recorded which) from PBMCs.

The CDR3 nucleotides are TGTGCCAGCAGCTTGGCGGGGAAGCAGTTCTTC. Protein: CASSLAGKQFF. The chain joins TRBV5-4 to TRBJ2-1; possible D gene TRBD2, 5 bases. The germline V gene has CDR1 SGHNT and CDR2 YYREEE (reference sequence). V was pared by 0 bases and J by 11 bases, with 6 bases between. There are 11 residues in the CDR3. The full variable domain, in which reference TRBV5-4 and TRBJ2-1 provide the parts outside the CDR3, is ETGVTQSPTHLIKTRGQQVTLRCSSQSGHNTVSWYQQALGQGPQFIFQYYREEENGRGNFPPRFSGLQFPNYSSELNVNALELDDSALYLCASSLAGKQFFGPGTRLTVL.